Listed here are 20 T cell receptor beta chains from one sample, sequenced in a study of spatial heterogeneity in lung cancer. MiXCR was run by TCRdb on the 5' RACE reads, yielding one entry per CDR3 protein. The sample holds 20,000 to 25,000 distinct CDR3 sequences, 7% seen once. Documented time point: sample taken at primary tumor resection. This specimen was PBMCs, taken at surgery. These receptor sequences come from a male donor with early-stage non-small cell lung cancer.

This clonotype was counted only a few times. DNA of the CDR3: TGCGCCAGCAGCTATCCCGCACTAGCGAGGGGCCAGAATGAGCAGTTCTTC. Residues: CASSYPALARGQNEQFF. V gene TRBV5-1 combines with J gene TRBJ2-1, with TRBD2 identical over 7 bases. Trimming at V came to 3 bases and at J to 7 bases, leaving 16 bases not matched to a gene. In germline, CDR1 is SGHRS, CDR2 YFSETQ. The CDR3 has 17 residues.

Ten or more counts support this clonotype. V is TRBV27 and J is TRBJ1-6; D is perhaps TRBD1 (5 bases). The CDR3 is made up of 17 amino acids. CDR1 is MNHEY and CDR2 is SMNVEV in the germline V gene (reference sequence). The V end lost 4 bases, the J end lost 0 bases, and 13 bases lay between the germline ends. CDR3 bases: TGTGCCAGCAGTTCAAAGGGACCCAGCTCCTATAATTCACCCCTCCACTTT. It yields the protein CASSSKGPSSYNSPLHF.

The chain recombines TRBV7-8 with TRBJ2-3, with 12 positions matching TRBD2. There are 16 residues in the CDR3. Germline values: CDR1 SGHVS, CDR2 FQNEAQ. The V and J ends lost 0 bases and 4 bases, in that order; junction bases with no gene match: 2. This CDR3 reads CASSLATSGGPDTQYF. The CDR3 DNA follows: TGTGCCAGCAGCTTAGCGACTAGCGGGGGACCAGATACGCAGTATTTT.

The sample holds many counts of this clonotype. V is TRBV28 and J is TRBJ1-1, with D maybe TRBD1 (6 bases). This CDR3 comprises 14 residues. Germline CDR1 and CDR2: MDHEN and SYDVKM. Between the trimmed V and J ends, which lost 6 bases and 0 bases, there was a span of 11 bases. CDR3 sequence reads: CASRLGGLNTEAFF. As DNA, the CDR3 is TGTGCCAGCAGGTTAGGGGGACTGAACACTGAAGCTTTCTTT.

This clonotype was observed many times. The CDR3 loop is CATSWTANTGELFF. CDR3 nucleotides: TGTGCCACCAGCTGGACTGCTAACACCGGGGAGCTGTTTTTT. The V call is TRBV15, the J call TRBJ2-2, with D tentatively TRBD2 (5 bases). CDR3 length equals 14 residues. Germline V gene sequence: CDR1 LNHNV, CDR2 YYDKDF (reference sequence). Deletions cut 5 bases from V and 2 bases from J, with 9 bases between.

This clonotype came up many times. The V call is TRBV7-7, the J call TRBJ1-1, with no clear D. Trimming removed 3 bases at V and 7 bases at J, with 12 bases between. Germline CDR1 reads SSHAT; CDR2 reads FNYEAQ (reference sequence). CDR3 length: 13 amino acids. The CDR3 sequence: CASSFKLGYEAFF. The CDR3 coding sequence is TGTGCCAGCAGCTTTAAGCTCGGATATGAAGCTTTCTTT.

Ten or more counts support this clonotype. CDR3 loop: CASSHGPVNTEAFF. The DNA for the CDR3 is TGTGCCAGCAGCCACGGACCGGTGAACACTGAAGCTTTCTTT. This rearrangement joins TRBV7-9 to TRBJ1-1; unclear D gene. The V end lost 5 bases, the J end lost 0 bases, and 10 bases lay between the germline ends. Germline V CDR1 and CDR2: SEHNR, FQNEAQ (reference sequence). CDR3 size: 14 residues. Full variable domain (rest looked up from reference TRBV7-9 and TRBJ1-1): DTGVSQNPRHKITKRGQNVTFRCDPISEHNRLYWYRQTLGQGPEFLTYFQNEAQLEKSRLLSDRFSAERPKGSFSTLEIQRTEQGDSAMYLCASSHGPVNTEAFFGQGTRLTVV.

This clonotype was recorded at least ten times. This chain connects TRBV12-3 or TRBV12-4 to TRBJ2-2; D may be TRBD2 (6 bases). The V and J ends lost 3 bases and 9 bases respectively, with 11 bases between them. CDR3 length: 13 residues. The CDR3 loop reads CASSFQGGRELFF. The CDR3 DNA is TGTGCCAGCAGTTTTCAGGGAGGAAGGGAGCTGTTTTTT.

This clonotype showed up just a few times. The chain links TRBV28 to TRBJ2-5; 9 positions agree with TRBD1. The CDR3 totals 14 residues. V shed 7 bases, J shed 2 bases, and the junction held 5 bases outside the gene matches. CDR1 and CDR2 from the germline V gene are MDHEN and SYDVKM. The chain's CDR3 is CASKTGGPQETQYF. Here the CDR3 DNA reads TGTGCCAGCAAGACAGGGGGGCCTCAAGAGACCCAGTACTTC.

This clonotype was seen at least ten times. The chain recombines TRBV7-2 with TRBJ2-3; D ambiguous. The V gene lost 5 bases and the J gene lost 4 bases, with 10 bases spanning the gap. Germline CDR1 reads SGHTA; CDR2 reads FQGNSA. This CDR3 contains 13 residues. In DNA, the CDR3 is TGTGCCAGCAGCCCTACCTCGTCAGATACGCAGTATTTT. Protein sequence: CASSPTSSDTQYF.

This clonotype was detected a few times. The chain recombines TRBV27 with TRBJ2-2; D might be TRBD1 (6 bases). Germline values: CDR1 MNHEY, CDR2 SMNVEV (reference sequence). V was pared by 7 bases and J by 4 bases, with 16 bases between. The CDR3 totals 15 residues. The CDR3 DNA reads TGTGCCAGCAAGAAAGGAGGACAGTCCACCGGGGAGCTGTTTTTT. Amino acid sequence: CASKKGGQSTGELFF.

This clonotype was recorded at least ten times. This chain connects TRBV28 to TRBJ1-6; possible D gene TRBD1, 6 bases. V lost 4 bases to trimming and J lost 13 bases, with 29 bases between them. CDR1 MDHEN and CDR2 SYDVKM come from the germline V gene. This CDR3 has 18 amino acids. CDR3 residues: CASSSGASGTTRLVPLHF. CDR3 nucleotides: TGTGCCAGCAGTTCCGGGGCGTCAGGGACAACCCGCTTGGTGCCCCTCCACTTT.

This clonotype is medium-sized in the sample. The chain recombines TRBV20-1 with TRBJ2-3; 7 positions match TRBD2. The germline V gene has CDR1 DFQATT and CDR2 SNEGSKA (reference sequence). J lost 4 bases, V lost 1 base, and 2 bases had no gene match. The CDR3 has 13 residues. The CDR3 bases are TGCAGTGCTAGAGGGACTAGTGCAGATACGCAGTATTTT. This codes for CSARGTSADTQYF.

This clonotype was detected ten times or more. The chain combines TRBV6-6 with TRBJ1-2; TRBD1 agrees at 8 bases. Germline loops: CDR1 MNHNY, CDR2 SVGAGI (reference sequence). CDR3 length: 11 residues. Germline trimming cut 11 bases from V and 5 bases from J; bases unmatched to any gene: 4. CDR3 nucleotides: TGTGCCTCAGACAGGGGATATGGCTACACCTTC. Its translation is CASDRGYGYTF.

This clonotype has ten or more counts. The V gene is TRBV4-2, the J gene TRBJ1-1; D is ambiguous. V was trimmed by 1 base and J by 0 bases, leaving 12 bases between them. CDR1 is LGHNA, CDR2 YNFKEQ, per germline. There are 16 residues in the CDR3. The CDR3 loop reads CASSQAPQRMNTEAFF. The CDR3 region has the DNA TGTGCCAGCAGCCAAGCCCCCCAGAGAATGAACACTGAAGCTTTCTTT.

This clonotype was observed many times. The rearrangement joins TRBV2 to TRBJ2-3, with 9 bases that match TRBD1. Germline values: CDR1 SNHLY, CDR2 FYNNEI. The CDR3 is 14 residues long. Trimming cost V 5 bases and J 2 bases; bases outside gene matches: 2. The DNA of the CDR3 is TGTGCCAGCAGTCGGGACAGGGACACAGATACGCAGTATTTT. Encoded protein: CASSRDRDTDTQYF.

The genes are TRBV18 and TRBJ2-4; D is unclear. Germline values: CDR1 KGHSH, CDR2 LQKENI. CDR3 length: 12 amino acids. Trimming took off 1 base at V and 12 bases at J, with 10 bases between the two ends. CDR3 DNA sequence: TGTGCCAGCTCACCACGGACCGGCGCTCAGTACTTC. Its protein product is CASSPRTGAQYF.

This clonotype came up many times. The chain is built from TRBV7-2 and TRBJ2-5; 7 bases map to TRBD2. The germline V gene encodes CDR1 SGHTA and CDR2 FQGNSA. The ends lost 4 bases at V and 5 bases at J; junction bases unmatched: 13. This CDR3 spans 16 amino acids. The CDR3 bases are TGTGCCAGCAGCTGGGGTTTTGGGGTAGCGGGTGAGACCCAGTACTTC. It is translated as CASSWGFGVAGETQYF.

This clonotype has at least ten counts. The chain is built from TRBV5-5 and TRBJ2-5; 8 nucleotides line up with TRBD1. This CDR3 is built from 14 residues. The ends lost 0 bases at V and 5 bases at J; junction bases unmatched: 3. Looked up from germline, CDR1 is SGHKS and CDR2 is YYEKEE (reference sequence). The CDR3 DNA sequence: TGTGCCAGCAGCTTGGGGACAGGGTACGAGACCCAGTACTTC. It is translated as CASSLGTGYETQYF. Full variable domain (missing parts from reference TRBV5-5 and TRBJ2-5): DAGVTQSPTHLIKTRGQQVTLRCSPISGHKSVSWYQQVLGQGPQFIFQYYEKEERGRGNFPDRFSARQFPNYSSELNVNALLLGDSALYLCASSLGTGYETQYFGPGTRLLVL.

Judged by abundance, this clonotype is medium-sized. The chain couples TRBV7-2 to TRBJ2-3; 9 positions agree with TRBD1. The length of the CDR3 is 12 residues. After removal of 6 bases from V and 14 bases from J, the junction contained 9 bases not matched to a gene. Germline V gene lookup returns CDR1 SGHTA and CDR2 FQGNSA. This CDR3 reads CASRRTGQGVYF. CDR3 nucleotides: TGTGCCAGCAGACGTACGGGACAGGGTGTGTATTTT.